The rows below give T cell receptor beta chains drawn from one sample of a study of cytomegalovirus exposure and HLA in healthy donors. Sequenced by immunoSEQ multiplex PCR; TCRdb stores in-frame clones only, minus some. Of 120,000 or so clones in the sample, roughly four fifths are singletons; the top ten hold about 1.7%. Sequenced sample: PBMCs. These receptors all come from a man aged 18-30 years in good health and CMV-seronegative. Each CDR3 is given with its conserved first and last residue. D genes are given only for firm matches. Clone sizes are given selectively: once, few, many, or a class where the clone is expanded.

NA	few	TRBJ2-5	TRBV5-6	CASSYGLIQETQYF	TGTGCCAGCAGCTACGGACTGATCCAAGAGACCCAGTACTTC
TRBD1	NA	TRBJ1-2	TRBV5-1	CASSFYLRDRAYGYTF	TGCGCCAGCAGCTTTTACCTCCGGGACAGGGCGTATGGCTACACCTTC
TRBD2	NA	TRBJ2-2	TRBV7-2	CASSKLADTGELFF	TGTGCCAGCAGCAAACTAGCGGACACCGGGGAGCTGTTTTTT
NA	NA	TRBJ1-5	TRBV2	CASSPGGGGVLAQHF	TGTGCCAGCAGTCCCGGGGGGGGTGGGGTTTTGGCCCAGCATTTT
TRBD1	few	TRBJ1-5	TRBV27	CASSFSDRVKNQPQHF	TGTGCCAGCAGTTTTTCGGACAGGGTAAAGAATCAGCCCCAGCATTTT
TRBD1	NA	TRBJ2-7	TRBV5-1	CASSLGQGYYEQYF	TGCGCCAGCAGCTTGGGACAGGGTTACTACGAGCAGTACTTC
TRBD1	NA	TRBJ1-6	TRBV4-3	CASSQDNYRTGTSPLHF	TGCGCCAGCAGCCAAGATAATTACCGGACAGGGACTTCACCCCTCCACTTT
NA	NA	TRBJ2-4	TRBV7-9	CASSSTDRNIQYF	TGTGCCAGCAGCTCCACTGACAGAAACATTCAGTACTTC
NA	once	TRBJ1-1	TRBV7-3	CASSLNRNTEAFF	TGTGCCAGCAGCTTAAACAGAAACACTGAAGCTTTCTTT
NA	NA	TRBJ2-1	TRBV7-3	CASSPITSHEQFF	TGTGCCAGCAGCCCCATTACTTCGCATGAGCAGTTCTTC
NA	NA	TRBJ1-4	TRBV9	CASSTRGHPNEKLFF	TGTGCCAGCAGCACCCGCGGACACCCTAATGAAAAACTGTTTTTT
NA	NA	TRBJ2-4	TRBV5-8	CASHSRIPKNIQYF	TGTGCCAGCCATTCCAGGATCCCCAAAAACATTCAGTACTTC
TRBD1	NA	TRBJ1-3	TRBV4-3	CASSQGQGVSGNTIYF	TGCGCCAGCAGCCAAGGACAGGGGGTCTCTGGAAACACCATATATTTT
NA	NA	TRBJ1-5	TRBV6-1	CASSYIQGDQPQHF	TGTGCCAGCAGCTACATACAGGGAGATCAGCCCCAGCATTTT
TRBD2	NA	TRBJ2-1	TRBV15	CATSRGWTSGGNEQFF	TGTGCCACCAGCAGAGGTTGGACTAGCGGGGGCAATGAGCAGTTCTTC
TRBD1	NA	TRBJ1-6	TRBV5-5	CASSLGTGRSPLHF	TGTGCCAGCAGCTTAGGGACAGGGAGATCACCCCTCCACTTT
NA	NA	TRBJ2-7	TRBV25-1	CATSQGAYEQYF	TGTGCCACCTCCCAAGGGGCTTACGAGCAGTACTTC
TRBD1	NA	TRBJ1-2	TRBV4-1	CASSQASRQGYGYTF	TGCGCCAGCAGCCAAGCTTCGAGACAGGGCTATGGCTACACCTTC
TRBD1	NA	TRBJ2-5	TRBV19	CASSAPGQKYQETQYF	TGTGCCAGTAGTGCCCCGGGACAGAAGTACCAAGAGACCCAGTACTTC
NA	once	TRBJ1-5	TRBV6-1	CASSEGRDQPQHF	TGTGCCAGCAGTGAAGGCAGGGATCAGCCCCAGCATTTT
TRBD2	once	TRBJ2-5	TRBV4-1	CASSQGAGRGVFETQYF	TGCGCCAGCAGCCAAGGGGCGGGCCGGGGGGTCTTCGAGACCCAGTACTTC
TRBD1	few	TRBJ1-2	TRBV25-1	CASSEGDRGGYTF	TGTGCCAGCAGTGAAGGGGACAGGGGAGGCTACACCTTC
TRBD1	NA	TRBJ1-2	TRBV10-1	CASRLFLGQADYGYTF	TGCGCCAGCAGACTTTTCCTAGGACAGGCGGACTATGGCTACACCTTC
NA	NA	TRBJ2-2	TRBV6-5	CASSYDHGTGELFF	TGTGCCAGCAGTTACGATCACGGCACCGGGGAGCTGTTTTTT
NA	NA	TRBJ2-3	TRBV6-4	CASSDSQADTQYF	TGTGCCAGCAGTGACTCGCAGGCAGATACGCAGTATTTT
TRBD2	few	TRBJ2-7	TRBV6-1	CASSVLAGASYEQYF	TGTGCCAGCAGTGTTTTAGCGGGGGCCTCCTACGAGCAGTACTTC
NA	NA	TRBJ2-7	TRBV4-1	CASSQDLDSRTYEQYF	TGCGCCAGCAGCCAAGATCTCGACAGTCGAACCTACGAGCAGTACTTC
NA	once	TRBJ2-2	TRBV5-4	CASSWEGAGELFF	TGTGCCAGCAGCTGGGAGGGGGCCGGGGAGCTGTTTTTT
TRBD1	NA	TRBJ2-7	TRBV15	CATSRDKGATSYEQYF	TGTGCCACCAGCAGAGACAAGGGGGCTACCTCCTACGAGCAGTACTTC
NA	once	TRBJ1-1	TRBV7-8	CASSFPVPGDTEAFF	TGTGCCAGCAGCTTCCCCGTCCCGGGGGACACTGAAGCTTTCTTT
NA	NA	TRBJ2-2	TRBV27	CASSLEGARTGELFF	TGTGCCAGCAGTCTGGAGGGGGCGAGAACCGGGGAGCTGTTTTTT
NA	NA	TRBJ2-5	TRBV2	CASSGGLPGETQYF	TGTGCCAGCAGTGGGGGACTTCCCGGGGAGACCCAGTACTTC
NA	NA	TRBJ1-6	TRBV9	CASSEFGVTSPLHF	TGTGCCAGCAGCGAGTTCGGGGTTACTTCACCCCTCCACTTT
TRBD1	NA	TRBJ1-4	TRBV4-2	CASSPELRAGTGDEKLFF	TGTGCCAGCAGCCCAGAGCTTAGAGCCGGGACAGGGGATGAAAAACTGTTTTTT
NA	NA	TRBJ2-5	TRBV9	CASSVEGRGETQYF	TGTGCCAGCAGCGTAGAGGGCAGGGGAGAGACCCAGTACTTC
NA	once	TRBJ2-7	TRBV5-4	CASSLDGGEQYF	TGTGCCAGCAGCTTGGATGGCGGCGAGCAGTACTTC
NA	NA	TRBJ1-1	TRBV15	CATSRPSGRNTEAFF	TGTGCCACCAGCAGACCCAGCGGGCGGAACACTGAAGCTTTCTTT
TRBD1	once	TRBJ2-1	TRBV2	CASRKTGPSSYNEQFF	TGTGCCAGCAGGAAGACAGGGCCATCTTCCTACAATGAGCAGTTCTTC
NA	few	TRBJ1-3	TRBV7-9	CASSLGGTSGNTIYF	TGTGCCAGCAGCTTGGGCGGGACCTCTGGAAACACCATATATTTT
TRBD1	NA	TRBJ1-1	TRBV6-5	CASSWPGQGATTEAFF	TGTGCCAGCAGTTGGCCTGGACAGGGGGCGACCACTGAAGCTTTCTTT
NA	few	TRBJ2-1	TRBV13	CASSLGRQANEQFF	TGTGCCAGCAGCTTAGGTAGACAGGCCAATGAGCAGTTCTTC
TRBD1	NA	TRBJ1-2	TRBV10-2	CASTTDRNYGYTF	TGCGCCAGCACCACGGACAGGAACTATGGCTACACCTTC
NA	NA	TRBJ2-2	TRBV6-5	CASSQTVTGELFF	TGTGCCAGCAGCCAAACAGTGACCGGGGAGCTGTTTTTT
NA	NA	TRBJ1-2	TRBV11-2	CASGLRVNYGYTF	TGTGCCAGCGGACTAAGGGTTAACTATGGCTACACCTTC
TRBD1	NA	TRBJ1-5	TRBV7-6	CASRSRQGERYQPQHF	TGTGCCAGCAGGAGCCGACAGGGGGAGAGGTATCAGCCCCAGCATTTT
TRBD2	NA	TRBJ2-5	TRBV6-1	CASNRLAQGETQYF	TGTGCCAGCAACCGACTAGCCCAAGGAGAGACCCAGTACTTC
NA	NA	TRBJ1-4	TRBV14	CASRILTGQGKTVF	TGTGCCAGCAGAATCTTAACGGGTCAGGGAAAAACTGTTTTT
TRBD1	few	TRBJ1-4	TRBV4-3	CASSQLDRGEEKLFF	TGCGCCAGCAGCCAGTTGGACAGGGGGGAAGAAAAACTGTTTTTT
NA	NA	TRBJ1-1	TRBV2	CASKGGGGTMNTEAFF	TGTGCCAGCAAGGGGGGCGGGGGGACCATGAACACTGAAGCTTTCTTT
NA	NA	TRBJ1-6	TRBV10-3	CAISESGKGLVDSPLHF	TGTGCCATCAGTGAGTCGGGGAAGGGGTTAGTTGATTCACCCCTCCACTTT
TRBD1	NA	TRBJ2-7	TRBV5-1	CASSLTGAEQYF	TGCGCCAGCAGCTTGACAGGGGCCGAGCAGTACTTC
NA	NA	TRBJ2-2	TRBV27	CASSLRTAGELFF	TGTGCCAGCAGTCTACGGACAGCTGGGGAGCTGTTTTTT
TRBD1	NA	TRBJ2-2	TRBV13	CASRHDRGNTGELFF	TGTGCCAGCAGGCATGACAGGGGGAACACCGGGGAGCTGTTTTTT
NA	few	TRBJ1-6	TRBV7-9	CASSRRDFRDNSPLHF	TGTGCCAGCAGCCGTCGGGACTTTCGTGATAATTCACCCCTCCACTTT